The present T cell receptor beta chain was sequenced within a study of cytomegalovirus exposure and HLA in healthy donors. With 60 Vbeta and 13 Jbeta primers, the PCR was carried out. The assay was immunoSEQ multiplex PCR, and TCRdb's table has in-frame clones only and misses some. The sample comprises approximately 210,000 clones, nearly 80% of which are singletons, and about 2% rests with the top ten. There are 13 residues in the CDR3. CDR1 and CDR2 from the germline V gene are MNHNS and SASEGT. The V end lost 2 bases, the J end lost 4 bases, and 6 bases lay between the germline ends. The source of this sequence is a male donor in good health and CMV-seronegative. This rearrangement joins TRBV6-1 to TRBJ1-3; D is uncertain. The material sequenced was PBMCs. CDR3 nucleotides: TGTGCCAGCAGTGAACGCGAGGGAAACACCATATATTTT. Translated, it gives CASSEREGNTIYF.